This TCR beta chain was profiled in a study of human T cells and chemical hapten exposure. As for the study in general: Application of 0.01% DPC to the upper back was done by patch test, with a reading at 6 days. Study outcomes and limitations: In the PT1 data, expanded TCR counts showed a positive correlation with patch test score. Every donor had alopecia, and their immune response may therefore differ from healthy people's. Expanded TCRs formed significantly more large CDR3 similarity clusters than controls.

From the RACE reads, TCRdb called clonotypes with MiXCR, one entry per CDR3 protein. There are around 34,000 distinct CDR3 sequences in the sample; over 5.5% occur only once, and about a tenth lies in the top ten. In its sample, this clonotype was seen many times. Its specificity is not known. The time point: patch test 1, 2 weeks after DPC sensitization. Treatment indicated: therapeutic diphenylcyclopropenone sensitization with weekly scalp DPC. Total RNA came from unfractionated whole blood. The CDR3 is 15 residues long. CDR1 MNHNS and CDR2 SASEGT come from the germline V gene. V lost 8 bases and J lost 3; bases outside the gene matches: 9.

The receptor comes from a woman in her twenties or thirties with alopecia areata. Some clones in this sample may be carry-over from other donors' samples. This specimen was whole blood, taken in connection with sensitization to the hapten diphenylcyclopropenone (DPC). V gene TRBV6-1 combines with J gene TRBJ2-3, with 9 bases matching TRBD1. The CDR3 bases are TGTGCCAGCCTGAAGGACAGGGGCTCGACAGATACGCAGTATTTT. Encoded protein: CASLKDRGSTDTQYF.